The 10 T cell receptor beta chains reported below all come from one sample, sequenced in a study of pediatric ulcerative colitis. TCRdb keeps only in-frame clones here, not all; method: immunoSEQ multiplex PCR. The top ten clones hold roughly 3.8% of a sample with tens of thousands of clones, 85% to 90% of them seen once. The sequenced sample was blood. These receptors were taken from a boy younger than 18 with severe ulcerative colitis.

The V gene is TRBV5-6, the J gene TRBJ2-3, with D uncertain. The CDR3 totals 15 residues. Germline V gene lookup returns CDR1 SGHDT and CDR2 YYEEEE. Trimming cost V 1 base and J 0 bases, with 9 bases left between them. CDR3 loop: CASSLRVLSTDTQYF. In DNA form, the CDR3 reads TGTGCCAGCAGCTTGCGGGTACTCAGCACAGATACGCAGTATTTT.

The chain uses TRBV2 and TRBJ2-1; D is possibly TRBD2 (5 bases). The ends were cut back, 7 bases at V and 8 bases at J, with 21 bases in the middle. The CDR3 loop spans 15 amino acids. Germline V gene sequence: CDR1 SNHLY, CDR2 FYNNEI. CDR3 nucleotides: TGTGCCAGCACCCCTCTGGGAGTGGGAGTAGATGAGCAGTTCTTC. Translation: CASTPLGVGVDEQFF.

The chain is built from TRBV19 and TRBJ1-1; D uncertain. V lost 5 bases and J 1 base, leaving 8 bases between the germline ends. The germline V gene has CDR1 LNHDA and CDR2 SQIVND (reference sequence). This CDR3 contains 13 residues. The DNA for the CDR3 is TGTGCCAGTAGTGGGCCGCCGAACACTGAAGCTTTCTTT. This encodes CASSGPPNTEAFF. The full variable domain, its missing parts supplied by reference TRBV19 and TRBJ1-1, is DGGITQSPKYLFRKEGQNVTLSCEQNLNHDAMYWYRQDPGQGLRLIYYSQIVNDFQKGDIAEGYSVSREKKESFPLTVTSAQKNPTAFYLCASSGPPNTEAFFGQGTRLTVV.

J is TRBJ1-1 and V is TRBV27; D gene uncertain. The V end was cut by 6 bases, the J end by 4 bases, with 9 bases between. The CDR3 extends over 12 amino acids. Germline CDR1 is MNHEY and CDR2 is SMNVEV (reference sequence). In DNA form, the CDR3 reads TGTGCCAGCAGACGAACAGCCACTGAAGCTTTCTTT. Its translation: CASRRTATEAFF.

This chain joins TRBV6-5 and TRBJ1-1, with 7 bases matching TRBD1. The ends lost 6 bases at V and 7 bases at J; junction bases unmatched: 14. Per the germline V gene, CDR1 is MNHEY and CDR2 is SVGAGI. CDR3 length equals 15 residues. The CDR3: CASRDSQGDSFEAFF. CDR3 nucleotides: TGTGCCAGCAGAGATTCTCAGGGGGATTCCTTTGAAGCTTTCTTT.

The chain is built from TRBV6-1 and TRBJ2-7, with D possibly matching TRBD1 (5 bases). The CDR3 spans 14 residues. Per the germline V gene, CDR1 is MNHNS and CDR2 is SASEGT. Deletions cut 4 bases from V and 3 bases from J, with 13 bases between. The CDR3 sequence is CASSAWGVDYEQYF. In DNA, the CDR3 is TGTGCCAGCAGTGCTTGGGGCGTCGACTACGAGCAGTACTTC.

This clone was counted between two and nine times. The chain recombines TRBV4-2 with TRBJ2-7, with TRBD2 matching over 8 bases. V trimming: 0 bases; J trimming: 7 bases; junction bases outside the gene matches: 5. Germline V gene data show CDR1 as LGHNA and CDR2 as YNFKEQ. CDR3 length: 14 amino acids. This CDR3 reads CASSQDPGTSEQYF. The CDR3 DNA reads TGTGCCAGCAGCCAAGATCCCGGGACTAGTGAGCAGTACTTC.

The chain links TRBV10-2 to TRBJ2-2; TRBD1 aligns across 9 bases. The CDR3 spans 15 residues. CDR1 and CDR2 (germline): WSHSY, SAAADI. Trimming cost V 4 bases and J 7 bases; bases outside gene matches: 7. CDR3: CASSVTGGGNGELFF. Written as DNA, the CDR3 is TGCGCCAGCAGTGTAACAGGGGGCGGTAACGGGGAGCTGTTTTTT.

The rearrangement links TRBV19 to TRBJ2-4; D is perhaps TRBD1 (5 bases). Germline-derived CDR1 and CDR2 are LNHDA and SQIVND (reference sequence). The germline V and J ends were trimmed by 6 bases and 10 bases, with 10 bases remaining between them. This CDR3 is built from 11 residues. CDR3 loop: CASRQGPIQYF. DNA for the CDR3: TGTGCCAGTAGGCAGGGCCCTATTCAGTACTTC. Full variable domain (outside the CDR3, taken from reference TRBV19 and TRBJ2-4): DGGITQSPKYLFRKEGQNVTLSCEQNLNHDAMYWYRQDPGQGLRLIYYSQIVNDFQKGDIAEGYSVSREKKESFPLTVTSAQKNPTAFYLCASRQGPIQYFGAGTRLSVL.

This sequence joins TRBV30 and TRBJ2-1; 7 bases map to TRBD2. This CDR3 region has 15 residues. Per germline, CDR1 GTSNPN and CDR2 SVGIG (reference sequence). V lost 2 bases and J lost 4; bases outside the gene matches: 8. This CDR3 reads CAWSFGGLGYNEQFF. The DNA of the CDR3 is TGTGCCTGGAGTTTTGGAGGACTAGGGTACAATGAGCAGTTCTTC.